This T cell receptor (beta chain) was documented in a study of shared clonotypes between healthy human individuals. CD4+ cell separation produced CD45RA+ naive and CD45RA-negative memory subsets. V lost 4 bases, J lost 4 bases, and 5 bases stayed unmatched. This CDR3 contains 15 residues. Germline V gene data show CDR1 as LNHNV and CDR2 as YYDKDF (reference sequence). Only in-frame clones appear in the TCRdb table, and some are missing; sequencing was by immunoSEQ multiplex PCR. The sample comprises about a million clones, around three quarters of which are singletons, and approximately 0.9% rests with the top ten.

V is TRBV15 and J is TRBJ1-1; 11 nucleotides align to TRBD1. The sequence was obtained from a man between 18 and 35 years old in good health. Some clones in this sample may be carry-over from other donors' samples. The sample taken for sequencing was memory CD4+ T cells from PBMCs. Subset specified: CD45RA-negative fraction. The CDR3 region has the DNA TGTGCCACCAGCAAGGACAGGGGGCGGGTCACTGAAGCTTTCTTT. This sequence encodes CATSKDRGRVTEAFF.